Sequencing of this TCR beta chain was carried out in a study of T cells after yellow fever vaccination. The overall study: SMART-Seq v4 Ultra Low Input handled preparation of low-cell-number fractions.

In the case of this clonotype: Its specificity is not known.

The CDR3 has 15 amino acids. V lost 4 bases, J lost 8 bases, and 10 bases stayed unmatched. Germline-derived CDR1 and CDR2 are LGHNA and YSLEER. UMIs were added to TCR cDNA along with a universal primer site when it was made by 5'RACE template switching. TCRdb ran MiXCR on the 5' RACE reads and lists one entry per CDR3 protein. This table has 250,000 to 350,000 distinct CDR3 sequences, 7.5% to 9% appearing once. General study findings and limits: Detected again after the booster were most primary-vaccination clones, at approximately 95% CD4 and about 90% CD8. Any FACS-sorted repertoire could hold abundant clonotypes that contaminate it from the bulk population.

Sequenced material: CD4+ T cells sorted from PBMCs, taken 5 days after the yellow fever booster vaccination. The V gene is TRBV4-3, the J gene TRBJ1-4, with TRBD1 matching 7 bases. The receptor was derived from a man aged 18 to 30 who received the YFV17D yellow fever vaccine. CDR3 in DNA: TGCGCCAGCAGCCCTACTCCCGGGACAGAAGAAAAACTGTTTTTT. Translation gives CASSPTPGTEEKLFF.